The 4 T cell receptor beta chains reported below all come from one sample, sequenced in a study of shared clonotypes between healthy human individuals. Some clones are missing from TCRdb's copy, which holds only in-frame ones; the method was immunoSEQ multiplex PCR. The sample yields about 520,000 clones, about 72% seen once. The specimen was PBMCs. The receptors were gathered from a woman between 35 and 50 years old in good health. Some clones in this sample may be carry-over from other donors' samples.

This rearrangement joins TRBV6-1 to TRBJ2-5; 8 positions match TRBD2. The J call may not be correct, given that the DNA end is closer to TRBJ2-7. The CDR3 totals 13 residues. In germline, CDR1 is MNHNS, CDR2 SASEGT. CDR3 residues: CASQAGEYYEQYF. CDR3 nucleotides: TGTGCCAGCCAAGCGGGAGAGTACTACGAGCAGTACTTC.

The V call is TRBV5-1, the J call TRBJ2-2, with TRBD1 matching 8 bases. Germline V lookup: CDR1 SGHRS, CDR2 YFSETQ. The trim removed 5 bases at V and 1 base at J, leaving 10 bases unmatched. This CDR3 has 17 amino acids. The CDR3 reads CASSPHGQGWNTGELFF. Written as DNA, the CDR3 is TGCGCCAGCAGTCCCCACGGACAGGGATGGAACACCGGGGAGCTGTTTTTT.

This clone was detected a few times. The chain carries TRBV7-3 and TRBJ2-7; D is uncertain. Germline CDR1 SGHTA, CDR2 FQGTGA. V lost 4 bases, J lost 4 bases, and 5 bases lay in between. There are 11 residues in the CDR3. The CDR3 reads CASSSKYEQYF. For the CDR3, the DNA is TGTGCCAGCAGCTCGAAATACGAGCAGTACTTC.

J is TRBJ1-2 and V is TRBV4-3; possibly TRBD1 for D (5 bases). CDR3 length: 15 residues. Trimming shortened V by 1 base and J by 8 bases, and 17 bases separated the two germline ends. Germline CDR1 and CDR2: LGHNA and YSLEER. The CDR3 loop is CASSQAVPGVGGYTF. The CDR3 coding sequence is TGCGCCAGCAGCCAAGCCGTTCCGGGGGTAGGGGGCTACACCTTC.